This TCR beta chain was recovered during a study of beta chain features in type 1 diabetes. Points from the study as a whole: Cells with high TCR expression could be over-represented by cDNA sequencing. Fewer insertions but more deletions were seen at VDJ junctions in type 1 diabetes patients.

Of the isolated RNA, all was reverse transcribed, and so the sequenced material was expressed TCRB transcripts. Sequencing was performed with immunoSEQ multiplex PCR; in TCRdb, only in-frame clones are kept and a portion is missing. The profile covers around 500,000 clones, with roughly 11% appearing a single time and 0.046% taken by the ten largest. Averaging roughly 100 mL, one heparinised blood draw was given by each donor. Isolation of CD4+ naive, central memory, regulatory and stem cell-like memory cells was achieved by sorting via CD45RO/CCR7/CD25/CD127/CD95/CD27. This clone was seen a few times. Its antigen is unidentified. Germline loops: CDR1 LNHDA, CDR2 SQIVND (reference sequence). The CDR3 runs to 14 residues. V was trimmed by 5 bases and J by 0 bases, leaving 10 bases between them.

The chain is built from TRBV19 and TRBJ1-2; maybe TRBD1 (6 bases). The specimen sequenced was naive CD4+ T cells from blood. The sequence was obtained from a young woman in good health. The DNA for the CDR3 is TGTGCCAGTAGTCCACAGGGAGCTAACTATGGCTACACCTTC. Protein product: CASSPQGANYGYTF. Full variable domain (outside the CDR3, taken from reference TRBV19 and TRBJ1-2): DGGITQSPKYLFRKEGQNVTLSCEQNLNHDAMYWYRQDPGQGLRLIYYSQIVNDFQKGDIAEGYSVSREKKESFPLTVTSAQKNPTAFYLCASSPQGANYGYTFGSGTRLTVV.